In this sample, the clone carrying this T cell receptor (beta chain) turned up many times. The antigen remains unidentified. V dropped 4 bases and J dropped 3 bases, with 13 bases sitting between them. The V gene's germline CDR1 is SEHNR and CDR2 FQNEAQ (reference sequence). The CDR3 runs 16 residues. Quantitative 5'-RACE with molecular barcodes generated TCR beta libraries. A single record per CDR3 protein comes from TCRdb applying MiXCR to the 5' RACE reads. The top ten clones hold under 1.2% of a sample with under 450,000 distinct CDR3 sequences, roughly a sixth of them seen once. The sample belongs to a study of CD8 T cells in ankylosing spondylitis. Whole-study results and caveats: Eight highly homologous variants made up a TCR beta motif, and this motif appeared characteristic of ankylosing spondylitis blood.

The TCR originated in a male donor with ankylosing spondylitis. This sequence joins TRBV7-9 and TRBJ1-6, with D possibly being TRBD1 (5 bases). The sequencing input was blood, either unsorted or a sorted T cell fraction (not recorded which). The CDR3 DNA reads TGTGCCAGCAGCTCCGGGGCGGGCTTCTATAATTCACCCCTCCACTTT. Translated, it gives CASSSGAGFYNSPLHF.